Each of the 27 T cell receptor beta chains below was sequenced from the same sample in a study of blood T cell repertoires in COVID-19. Sequenced by immunoSEQ multiplex PCR; TCRdb stores in-frame clones only, minus some. The sample includes 170,000 or so clones, around 86% seen only once; the top ten take 0.45% to 0.6%. The sequencing input was peripheral blood. These receptors came from a man aged 55-75 years with COVID-19, enrolled during active disease.

This chain connects TRBV19 to TRBJ2-2; D possibly corresponds to TRBD2 (5 bases). The CDR3 runs 14 residues. Trimming cost V 5 bases and J 7 bases, with 14 bases left between them. Per germline, CDR1 LNHDA and CDR2 SQIVND (reference sequence). CDR3 amino acids: CASSPRTGGGELFF. CDR3 DNA sequence: TGTGCCAGTAGTCCCAGGACCGGAGGCGGGGAGCTGTTTTTT.

The chain employs TRBV4-3 and TRBJ1-1; D gene ambiguous. The CDR3 loop spans 12 amino acids. Germline-derived CDR1 and CDR2 are LGHNA and YSLEER. Trimming took 0 bases from V and 7 from J, leaving 6 bases between them. CDR3 nucleotide sequence: TGCGCCAGCAGCCAAGAACCGGGTGAAGCTTTCTTT. Amino acid sequence: CASSQEPGEAFF.

The V gene is TRBV24-1, the J gene TRBJ2-3; tentatively, D is TRBD1 (6 bases). CDR1 KGHDR and CDR2 SFDVKD come from the germline V gene. V dropped 4 bases and J dropped 0 bases, with 10 bases sitting between them. CDR3 length: 15 amino acids. CDR3 region: CATSEWQGSTDTQYF. CDR3 bases: TGTGCCACCAGTGAGTGGCAGGGGAGCACAGATACGCAGTATTTT.

The chain uses TRBV7-8 and TRBJ2-1, with TRBD2 as a possible D gene (5 bases). The CDR3 loop spans 15 amino acids. The germline V and J ends were trimmed by 1 base and 3 bases, with 10 bases remaining between them. Germline V gene data show CDR1 as SGHVS and CDR2 as FQNEAQ. CDR3 region: CASSLEREYYNEQFF. CDR3 DNA sequence: TGTGCCAGCAGCTTAGAGAGGGAGTACTACAATGAGCAGTTCTTC.

V usage is TRBV3-1 (or the pseudogene TRBV3-2) and J usage is TRBJ1-1; D is uncertain. The CDR3 has 14 amino acids. From germline, CDR1 is LGHDT and CDR2 YNNKEL (reference sequence). Trimming stripped 0 bases from V and 9 bases from J, with 14 bases between. This CDR3 reads CASSQDAPRKKAFF. The CDR3 DNA reads as TGTGCCAGCAGCCAAGATGCCCCCAGAAAAAAAGCTTTCTTT.

The J gene is TRBJ2-7, the V gene TRBV28, with 7 bases lining up with TRBD1. The germline CDR1 and CDR2 sequences are MDHEN and SYDVKM. J was trimmed by 7 bases and V by 3 bases; bases with no gene match: 6. The CDR3 covers 13 residues. For the CDR3, the DNA is TGTGCCAGCAGTTTGGACAGGATCGGGGAGCAGTACTTC. Protein sequence: CASSLDRIGEQYF.

This clone was counted between two and nine times. The chain joins TRBV19 to TRBJ1-2, with a weak D call TRBD1 (5 bases). V shed 2 bases and J shed 3 bases, with 7 bases lying between them. Germline values: CDR1 LNHDA, CDR2 SQIVND (reference sequence). This CDR3 spans 13 amino acids. CDR3 protein: CASSITGYYGYTF. In DNA, the CDR3 is TGTGCCAGTAGTATAACAGGCTACTATGGCTACACCTTC.

The chain employs TRBV21-1 and TRBJ2-2; the table names TRBD1, a call not compared with the DNA. TRBV21-1 represents a pseudogene. The CDR3 covers 17 residues. In nucleotides, the CDR3 is TGTGCCAGCAGCAAAGTCCAGGGGCAGGGTAACACCGGGGAGCTGTTTTTT. This encodes CASSKVQGQGNTGELFF.

This clone was observed once. V is TRBV7-9 and J is TRBJ2-7; 8 nucleotides line up with TRBD1. V shed 5 bases, J shed 3 bases, and the junction held 3 bases outside the gene matches. CDR1 and CDR2 (germline): SEHNR, FQNEAQ (reference sequence). The CDR3 totals 13 residues. The CDR3 bases are TGTGCCAGCAGCGCTACAGGGGGCTACGAGCAGTACTTC. Translated, it gives CASSATGGYEQYF.

The chain employs TRBV7-8 and TRBJ1-1, with no clear D. The CDR3 is 17 amino acids. Trimming left V 2 bases short and J 4 bases short, with 20 bases between. CDR1 is SGHVS, CDR2 FQNEAQ, per germline. Written as DNA, the CDR3 is TGTGCCAGCAGCTTACTGAGCCAGCCGTTCGGGAGCACTGAAGCTTTCTTT. Translating gives CASSLLSQPFGSTEAFF.

V and J are TRBV7-3 and TRBJ1-1; D gene unclear. Trimming removed 2 bases at V and 6 bases at J, with 10 bases between. There are 13 residues in the CDR3. Germline V gene data show CDR1 as SGHTA and CDR2 as FQGTGA. CDR3 in amino acids: CASSLLSSSEAFF. The CDR3 region has the DNA TGTGCCAGCAGCTTACTTTCGAGTTCTGAAGCTTTCTTT. Combining the CDR3 with reference TRBV7-3 and TRBJ1-1 gives the whole variable domain GAGVSQTPSNKVTEKGKYVELRCDPISGHTALYWYRQSLGQGPEFLIYFQGTGAADDSGLPNDRFFAVRPEGSVSTLKIQRTERGDSAVYLCASSLLSSSEAFFGQGTRLTVV.

This clone was picked up one time. The chain recombines TRBV10-3 with TRBJ1-4; D unclear. Germline CDR1 is ENHRY and CDR2 is SYGVKD. The CDR3 loop spans 16 amino acids. V lost 4 bases, J lost 7 bases, and 19 bases lay in between. DNA for the CDR3: TGTGCCATCAGTGCCGGGTTTTCGACTTTGGGTGAAAAACTGTTTTTT. It codes for CAISAGFSTLGEKLFF.

The chain couples TRBV28 to TRBJ2-1; D call uncertain. The CDR3 contains 12 residues. V gave up 3 bases and J gave up 10 bases, with 10 bases separating them. The V gene's germline CDR1 is MDHEN and CDR2 SYDVKM. The CDR3 DNA follows: TGTGCCAGCAGTTTTCGGGTGAAAGAGCAGTTCTTC. Its protein is CASSFRVKEQFF.

This chain connects TRBV19 to TRBJ1-2; D call uncertain. This CDR3 region has 12 residues. Trimming pared 3 bases from V and 8 bases from J, leaving 10 bases between. The germline V gene encodes CDR1 LNHDA and CDR2 SQIVND (reference sequence). CDR3 DNA sequence: TGTGCCAGTAGTATTAGAAGGGAGGGCTACACCTTC. Translation gives CASSIRREGYTF.

J is TRBJ2-1 and V is TRBV13; possibly TRBD2 for D (6 bases). The CDR3 runs 14 residues. Germline V CDR1 and CDR2: PRHDT, FYEKMQ (reference sequence). Trimming took off 4 bases at V and 3 bases at J, with 10 bases between the two ends. The CDR3 region is CASSSGLYYNEQFF. The DNA of the CDR3 is TGTGCCAGCAGCTCGGGACTCTACTACAATGAGCAGTTCTTC.

The chain couples TRBV6-6 to TRBJ1-1; D unclear. Germline V gene lookup returns CDR1 MNHNY and CDR2 SVGAGI (reference sequence). The CDR3 is made up of 12 amino acids. V was trimmed by 7 bases and J by 4 bases, leaving 10 bases between them. The CDR3 DNA reads TGTGCCAGCACCCGGGATTTCACTGAAGCTTTCTTT. It translates to CASTRDFTEAFF.

The chain recombines TRBV5-6 with TRBJ1-2; TRBD1 matches 8 bases. Trimming removed 4 bases from V and 1 base from J; junction bases left unmatched: 3. The CDR3 covers 14 residues. Germline values: CDR1 SGHDT, CDR2 YYEEEE. The CDR3 DNA reads as TGTGCCAGCAGCGGGGACAGGCTTAACTATGGCTACACCTTC. Amino acids: CASSGDRLNYGYTF.

CDR3 residues: CASSPRLDTDTQYF. The CDR3 nucleotides are TGTGCCAGCAGCCCTAGGTTGGACACAGATACGCAGTATTTT. The chain joins TRBV3-1 (or the pseudogene TRBV3-2) to TRBJ2-3; no reliable D call. CDR1 LGHDT and CDR2 YNNKEL come from the germline V gene (reference sequence). The CDR3 runs to 14 residues. V was shortened by 4 bases and J by 2 bases, with 10 bases between the two germline ends.

This chain uses TRBV9 with TRBJ2-2; 7 nucleotides match TRBD1. There are 14 residues in the CDR3. CDR1 and CDR2 from the germline V gene are SGDLS and YYNGEE. Trimming removed 4 bases from V and 5 bases from J; junction bases left unmatched: 5. The CDR3 DNA follows: TGTGCCAGCAGCTCGAGACAGGGAACCGGGGAGCTGTTTTTT. Translated, it gives CASSSRQGTGELFF.

V is TRBV27 and J is TRBJ2-1; TRBD1 is a possible D gene (7 bases). The CDR3 is 16 amino acids. Looked up from germline, CDR1 is MNHEY and CDR2 is SMNVEV (reference sequence). Trimming removed 6 bases from V and 8 bases from J, with 23 bases in between. As DNA, the CDR3 is TGTGCCAGCAGCAGGGGCGGAGGGGGCTCTCTCTATGAGCAGTTCTTC. This translates into CASSRGGGGSLYEQFF.

This clone was seen only a few times. The rearrangement links TRBV9 to TRBJ1-2, with 11 bases identical to TRBD1. J was trimmed by 3 bases and V by 3 bases; bases with no gene match: 7. CDR3 size: 16 residues. Germline lookup yields CDR1 SGDLS and CDR2 YYNGEE. In DNA, the CDR3 is TGTGCCAGCAGCGGGACAGGGGGCGGTAGGGACTATGGCTACACCTTC. Translation: CASSGTGGGRDYGYTF.

The count of this clone is one. V is TRBV19 and J is TRBJ1-1, with TRBD1 matching 7 bases. From germline, CDR1 is LNHDA and CDR2 SQIVND (reference sequence). V shed 7 bases and J 3 bases; nucleotides not matched to a gene: 5. The CDR3 runs to 13 residues. CDR3 nucleotides: TGTGCCAGTAATGACAGGGCGCACACTGAAGCTTTCTTT. Translation gives CASNDRAHTEAFF.

The chain recombines TRBV6-2 or TRBV6-3 with TRBJ2-1; 10 bases are a match to TRBD2. Germline loops: CDR1 MNHEY, CDR2 SVGEGT. V shed 2 bases and J 5 bases; nucleotides not matched to a gene: 9. The CDR3 runs to 17 residues. In DNA, the CDR3 is TGTGCCAGCAGTTACACCCCTATACTAGCGGGGAACAATGAGCAGTTCTTC. This sequence encodes CASSYTPILAGNNEQFF.

This clone was observed a single time. As DNA, the CDR3 is TGTGCCAGCAGCTTAGGGACAGGACGCTACGAGCAGTACTTC. It is translated as CASSLGTGRYEQYF. This chain joins TRBV13 and TRBJ2-7; the D gene is possibly TRBD1 (6 bases). V was shortened by 0 bases and J by 3 bases, with 9 bases between the two germline ends. CDR1 and CDR2 (germline): PRHDT, FYEKMQ (reference sequence). CDR3 size: 14 residues. The whole variable domain, filled in from reference TRBV13 and TRBJ2-7, reads AAGVIQSPRHLIKEKRETATLKCYPIPRHDTVYWYQQGPGQDPQFLISFYEKMQSDKGSIPDRFSAQQFSDYHSELNMSSLELGDSALYFCASSLGTGRYEQYFGPGTRLTVT.

This clone was observed a single time. J is TRBJ2-1 and V is TRBV14; 9 bases fit TRBD2. With 3 bases clipped from V and 5 bases from J, the junction kept 8 bases outside the gene matches. Germline V gives CDR1 SGHDN, CDR2 FVKESK. The CDR3 contains 16 residues. Here the CDR3 reads CASSQPSGRPHNEQFF. In nucleotides, the CDR3 is TGTGCCAGCAGCCAGCCAAGCGGGAGGCCACACAATGAGCAGTTCTTC.

V and J are TRBV7-2 and TRBJ2-1; possible D gene TRBD1, 6 bases. The CDR3 is made up of 16 amino acids. From germline, CDR1 is SGHTA and CDR2 FQGNSA. Trimming took off 1 base at V and 3 bases at J, with 13 bases between the two ends. The DNA of the CDR3 is TGTGCCAGCAGCTTAGGATCAGGGGTGTACTACAATGAGCAGTTCTTC. Translating it yields CASSLGSGVYYNEQFF. The entire variable domain, with the rest obtained from reference TRBV7-2 and TRBJ2-1, is as follows: GAGVSQSPSNKVTEKGKDVELRCDPISGHTALYWYRQSLGQGLEFLIYFQGNSAPDKSGLPSDRFSAERTGGSVSTLTIQRTQQEDSAVYLCASSLGSGVYYNEQFFGPGTRLTVL.

The chain joins TRBV19 to TRBJ2-1, with 8 bases matching TRBD2. Unmatched junction bases numbered 15, after V lost 4 bases and J lost 10 bases. The CDR3 covers 16 residues. Germline V gene sequence: CDR1 LNHDA, CDR2 SQIVND (reference sequence). CDR3 DNA: TGTGCCAGTAGTACCATAGCGGGGAGTAGTTTGAGGGAGCAGTTCTTC. Translating it yields CASSTIAGSSLREQFF. The whole variable domain, filled in from reference TRBV19 and TRBJ2-1, reads DGGITQSPKYLFRKEGQNVTLSCEQNLNHDAMYWYRQDPGQGLRLIYYSQIVNDFQKGDIAEGYSVSREKKESFPLTVTSAQKNPTAFYLCASSTIAGSSLREQFFGPGTRLTVL.